The present T cell receptor beta chain was sequenced within a study of T cells after yellow fever vaccination. Study context: Any fraction with a low cell number was prepared using SMART-Seq v4 Ultra Low Input.

Overall study findings and caveats: Subsequent booster samples again held most clones from primary vaccination (more than 95% CD4, about 90% CD8).

Germline values: CDR1 SQVTM, CDR2 ANQGSEA. CDR3 length: 12 amino acids. Trimming removed 6 bases from V and 1 base from J, with 9 bases in between. About this clonotype: Its antigen is not known.

The authors made TCR cDNA by 5'RACE template switching, adding a universal primer site and UMIs. TCRdb fed the 5' RACE reads into MiXCR, producing one record per CDR3 protein. The data show some 320,000 distinct CDR3 sequences, with approximately 4% seen just once and approximately 25% held by the top ten. This chain joins TRBV29-1 and TRBJ1-1; D gene uncertain. This receptor was obtained from a man between 18 and 35 years old who received the YFV17D yellow fever vaccine. The material sequenced was PBMCs, taken 5 days after the yellow fever booster vaccination. DNA of the CDR3: TGCAGCGTCGCAGGCGGGAACACTGAAGCTTTCTTT. This sequence encodes CSVAGGNTEAFF.